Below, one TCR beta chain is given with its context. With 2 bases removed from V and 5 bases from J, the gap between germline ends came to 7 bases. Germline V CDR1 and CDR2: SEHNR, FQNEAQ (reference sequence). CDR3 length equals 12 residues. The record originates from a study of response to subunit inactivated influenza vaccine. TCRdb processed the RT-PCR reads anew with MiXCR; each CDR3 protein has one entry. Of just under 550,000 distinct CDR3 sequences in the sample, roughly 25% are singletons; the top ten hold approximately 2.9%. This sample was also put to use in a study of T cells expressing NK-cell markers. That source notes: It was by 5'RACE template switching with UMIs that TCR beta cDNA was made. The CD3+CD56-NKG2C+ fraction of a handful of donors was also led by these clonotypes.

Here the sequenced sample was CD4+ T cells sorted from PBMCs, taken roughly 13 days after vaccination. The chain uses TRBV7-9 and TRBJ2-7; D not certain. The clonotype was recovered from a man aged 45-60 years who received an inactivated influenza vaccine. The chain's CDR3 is CASSLSQDEQYF. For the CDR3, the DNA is TGTGCCAGCAGCTTAAGTCAGGACGAGCAGTACTTC.